What follows are 21 T cell receptor beta chains derived from one specimen sequenced in a study of cytomegalovirus exposure and HLA in healthy donors. PCR amplification relied on 60 Vbeta primers (plus 13 Jbeta primers). Here immunoSEQ multiplex PCR was the method, and the copy in TCRdb shows in-frame clones only, minus some. The sample carries around 40,000 clones, 75% to 90% recorded once. Sequencing was performed on PBMCs. Source of these receptors: a woman in her thirties or forties in good health and CMV-seropositive.

J is TRBJ2-3 and V is TRBV5-6; TRBD1 aligns across 11 bases. CDR1 SGHDT and CDR2 YYEEEE come from the germline V gene. The CDR3 loop spans 15 amino acids. V trimming: 1 base; J trimming: 4 bases; junction bases outside the gene matches: 2. DNA of the CDR3: TGTGCCAGCAGCTTGCTGGGACAGGGGGCAGATACGCAGTATTTT. This encodes CASSLLGQGADTQYF.

V and J are TRBV18 and TRBJ1-1; TRBD1 matches at 7 bases. Germline V gives CDR1 KGHSH, CDR2 LQKENI. J gave up 0 bases and V 2 bases, and 6 bases lay outside the gene matches. The CDR3 has 16 residues. The CDR3 loop is CASSPFRTGLNTEAFF. CDR3 coding DNA: TGTGCCAGCTCACCATTTCGGACAGGCCTGAACACTGAAGCTTTCTTT.

In its sample, this clone was seen a few times. This chain links TRBV9 with TRBJ2-1; 9 bases are shared with TRBD1. The CDR3 has 12 residues. The junction had 7 bases not matched to a gene; V was cut back by 3 bases and J by 15 bases. Germline V gene lookup returns CDR1 SGDLS and CDR2 YYNGEE. CDR3 region: CASSAGTGLPFF. In nucleotides, the CDR3 is TGTGCCAGCAGCGCCGGGACAGGGTTACCGTTCTTC.

The chain employs TRBV14 and TRBJ1-4, with 9 bases matching TRBD1. Germline CDR1 is SGHDN and CDR2 is FVKESK. The CDR3 contains 14 residues. V lost 4 bases and J lost 7; bases outside the gene matches: 4. The CDR3 bases are TGTGCCAGCAGCCCCCGGACAGGGGCTGAAAAACTGTTTTTT. It codes for CASSPRTGAEKLFF.

The chain joins TRBV15 to TRBJ2-2; TRBD1 agrees at 7 bases. Trimming took 0 bases from V and 3 from J; bases not matched to a gene: 7. CDR3 size: 17 residues. Germline V lookup: CDR1 LNHNV, CDR2 YYDKDF (reference sequence). CDR3 sequence reads: CATSRDKGARDTGELFF. The CDR3 DNA reads TGTGCCACCAGCAGAGATAAGGGGGCTCGAGACACCGGGGAGCTGTTTTTT.

This clone was seen just once. The chain employs TRBV2 and TRBJ1-5; 8 bases are a match to TRBD1. The CDR3 runs to 14 residues. CDR1 is SNHLY, CDR2 FYNNEI, per germline. The trim removed 5 bases at V and 4 bases at J, leaving 4 bases unmatched. For the CDR3, the DNA is TGTGCCAGCAGTAGCGACAGGGGAAATCAGCCCCAGCATTTT. This sequence encodes CASSSDRGNQPQHF.

This clone was observed a single time. V usage is TRBV12-5 and J usage is TRBJ1-1, with D possibly TRBD1 on 5 matching bases. CDR3 length: 16 amino acids. V lost 5 bases to trimming and J lost 3 bases, with 19 bases between them. CDR1 and CDR2 from the germline V gene are LGHNT and FRNRAP. For the CDR3, the DNA is TGTGCTAGTGGTATCCGGGGGGGAGTCGGGGACACTGAAGCTTTCTTT. Translating it yields CASGIRGGVGDTEAFF.

CDR3 in DNA: TGTGCCAGCAGCTCGAGCCATTCACCCCTCCACTTT. Its translation: CASSSSHSPLHF. V is TRBV11-2 and J is TRBJ1-6; no definite D call. The ends were cut back, 4 bases at V and 8 bases at J, with 6 bases in the middle. Germline CDR1 reads SGHAT; CDR2 reads FQNNGV. The CDR3 totals 12 residues. Combining the CDR3 with reference TRBV11-2 and TRBJ1-6 gives the whole variable domain EAGVAQSPRYKIIEKRQSVAFWCNPISGHATLYWYQQILGQGPKLLIQFQNNGVVDDSQLPKDRFSAERLKGVDSTLKIQPAKLEDSAVYLCASSSSHSPLHFGNGTRLTVT.

This clone appeared once. The chain uses TRBV5-1 and TRBJ2-2; no clear D. The CDR3 runs 13 residues. CDR1 SGHRS and CDR2 YFSETQ come from the germline V gene. With 1 base removed from V and 4 bases from J, the gap between germline ends came to 5 bases. The CDR3 nucleotides read TGCGCCAGCAGCTTGTCCGGCACCGGGGAGCTGTTTTTT. Protein: CASSLSGTGELFF.

This rearrangement joins TRBV19 to TRBJ1-1, with 8 bases that match TRBD1. The CDR3 spans 16 residues. The germline gives CDR1 LNHDA, CDR2 SQIVND (reference sequence). Trimming took 3 bases from V and 3 from J; bases not matched to a gene: 9. The CDR3 protein is CASSITSGGWYTEAFF. For the CDR3, the DNA is TGTGCCAGTAGTATTACTTCAGGGGGCTGGTACACTGAAGCTTTCTTT.

This rearrangement joins TRBV28 to TRBJ2-1; D is unclear. This CDR3 contains 18 residues. From germline, CDR1 is MDHEN and CDR2 SYDVKM. Trimming shortened V by 1 base and J by 5 bases, and 21 bases separated the two germline ends. Here the CDR3 DNA reads TGTGCCAGCAGTTTATTCCCCCTTTTGGCGGAAGGTAACAATGAGCAGTTCTTC. Its translation is CASSLFPLLAEGNNEQFF.

This sequence joins TRBV5-1 and TRBJ2-5; D gene ambiguous. The CDR3 is 14 amino acids. Germline lookup yields CDR1 SGHRS and CDR2 YFSETQ. V was shortened by 0 bases and J by 0 bases, with 6 bases between the two germline ends. The chain's CDR3 is CASSLGQNQETQYF. The DNA of the CDR3 is TGCGCCAGCAGCTTGGGCCAGAACCAAGAGACCCAGTACTTC.

The genes are TRBV5-6 and TRBJ1-6; 7 nucleotides align to TRBD1. CDR1 is SGHDT, CDR2 YYEEEE, per germline. V dropped 2 bases and J dropped 9; count of bases not matched to a gene: 5. The CDR3 extends over 14 amino acids. In nucleotides, the CDR3 is TGTGCCAGCAGCTTTTTTCGACAGGGTTCACCCCTCCACTTT. Its protein is CASSFFRQGSPLHF.

J is TRBJ2-1 and V is TRBV6-4; the D gene is possibly TRBD2 (5 bases). The CDR3 loop spans 16 amino acids. V was pared by 0 bases and J by 0 bases, with 9 bases between. Germline V lookup: CDR1 MRHNA, CDR2 SNTAGT. CDR3 loop: CASSDSRTGSYNEQFF. CDR3 bases: TGTGCCAGCAGTGACTCGAGGACTGGCTCCTACAATGAGCAGTTCTTC.

The chain combines TRBV6-1 with TRBJ1-2, with TRBD1 identical over 7 bases. Germline V gene sequence: CDR1 MNHNS, CDR2 SASEGT. The V segment lost 6 bases and the J segment 4 bases; nucleotides outside the gene matches: 11. This CDR3 has 15 residues. The chain's CDR3 is CASSAALTGSYGYTF. DNA for the CDR3: TGTGCCAGCAGCGCTGCCCTGACAGGGTCCTATGGCTACACCTTC.

The chain is built from TRBV5-5 and TRBJ1-1, with D possibly matching TRBD1 (6 bases). This CDR3 region has 13 residues. V shed 2 bases and J shed 7 bases, with 12 bases lying between them. CDR1 and CDR2 from the germline V gene are SGHKS and YYEKEE (reference sequence). For the CDR3, the DNA is TGTGCCAGCAGCTTAGGTAGGGGGGGTGAAGCTTTCTTT. This sequence encodes CASSLGRGGEAFF. The full variable domain, in which reference TRBV5-5 and TRBJ1-1 provide the parts outside the CDR3, is DAGVTQSPTHLIKTRGQQVTLRCSPISGHKSVSWYQQVLGQGPQFIFQYYEKEERGRGNFPDRFSARQFPNYSSELNVNALLLGDSALYLCASSLGRGGEAFFGQGTRLTVV.

This clone appeared a single time. V gene TRBV28 combines with J gene TRBJ1-2; perhaps TRBD1 as D (6 bases). Looked up from germline, CDR1 is MDHEN and CDR2 is SYDVKM. This CDR3 spans 13 amino acids. Trimming shortened V by 3 bases and J by 8 bases, and 13 bases separated the two germline ends. CDR3 residues: CASSFAGAIGYTF. CDR3 sequence (DNA): TGTGCCAGCAGTTTTGCAGGGGCTATCGGCTACACCTTC.

The rearrangement links TRBV28 to TRBJ1-2; D is ambiguous. Trimming shortened V by 6 bases and J by 0 bases, and 8 bases separated the two germline ends. The germline V gene encodes CDR1 MDHEN and CDR2 SYDVKM. CDR3 length: 13 residues. The CDR3 DNA reads TGTGCCAGCAGGGGCAGAGCTAACTATGGCTACACCTTC. Translated, it gives CASRGRANYGYTF.

Only a few counts were recorded for this clone. The chain uses TRBV28 and TRBJ1-5; no firm D call. Trimming took off 7 bases at V and 3 bases at J, with 7 bases between the two ends. Germline V gene sequence: CDR1 MDHEN, CDR2 SYDVKM. The CDR3 contains 12 residues. CDR3 sequence reads: CASKANNQPQHF. The CDR3, as DNA: TGTGCCAGCAAAGCAAACAATCAGCCCCAGCATTTT.

The chain combines TRBV4-1 with TRBJ2-5, with D perhaps matching TRBD2 (6 bases). The CDR3 totals 14 residues. The V gene's germline CDR1 is MGHRA and CDR2 YSYEKL. Trimming shortened V by 0 bases and J by 10 bases, and 15 bases separated the two germline ends. The CDR3 DNA is TGCGCCAGCAGCCAAGAGGGACTCCTGGGAAGCCAGTACTTC. Amino acids: CASSQEGLLGSQYF.

The chain links TRBV6-1 to TRBJ1-2, with a possible D match to TRBD1 (5 bases). CDR1 MNHNS and CDR2 SASEGT come from the germline V gene. The CDR3 is made up of 15 amino acids. V lost 3 bases to trimming and J lost 4 bases, with 15 bases between them. The CDR3 DNA reads as TGTGCCAGCAGTGATCTGGGGGGTGATGTCTATGGCTACACCTTC. Its translation is CASSDLGGDVYGYTF.